Given below is one TCR beta chain in context. The CDR3 is 12 residues long. CDR1 SEHNR and CDR2 FQNEAQ come from the germline V gene (reference sequence). Trimming shortened V by 8 bases and J by 5 bases, and 12 bases separated the two germline ends. Sequenced by immunoSEQ multiplex PCR; TCRdb stores in-frame clones only, minus some. The data hold fewer than 200,000 clones, with around four fifths observed a single time. This entry belongs to a study of blood T cell repertoires in COVID-19. This study enrolled people aged about 18 to 100 from approximately 25 US geographic areas. Membership in each cohort depended on participant-reported clinical history.

Material for sequencing was PBMCs or T cells enriched from blood (not recorded which). The chain combines TRBV7-9 with TRBJ1-1; D might be TRBD1 (5 bases). The sequence derives from a woman aged 45-59 years in a cohort exposed to, infected with or recovered from COVID-19 (not recorded which). As DNA, the CDR3 is TGTGCCAGCTCCCCCGGGGGAACTGAAGCTTTCTTT. Protein product: CASSPGGTEAFF.